This TCR beta chain was identified in a study of breast tumors, draining lymph nodes, adjacent tissues. Overall study findings and caveats: Data only fit, rather than demonstrated, lymph node origin of most tumor T cells. Luminal-like breast cancer showed significantly greater tumor-nontumor repertoire similarity than basal-like breast cancer did. Tumor repertoires ranked between lymph nodes and nontumor tissue in diversity, with V and J gene preferences. Data fit most tumor T cells coming from lymph node, expanding in tumor.

V gave up 4 bases and J gave up 7 bases; unmatched junction bases: 6. CDR3 size: 12 residues. Germline values: CDR1 SQVTM, CDR2 ANQGSEA. MiXCR, applied by TCRdb to the multiplex PCR reads, yields one record per CDR3 protein. The sample lists 30,000 to 40,000 distinct CDR3 sequences; over 55% were seen once. Concerning this clonotype itself: What it binds is unknown.

Material for sequencing was breast tumor tissue. This receptor was obtained from a female donor with breast cancer. Some clones in this sample may be carry-over from other donors' samples. The gene calls are TRBV29-1 and TRBJ2-5; 7 nucleotides align to TRBD2. The DNA of the CDR3 is TGCAGCGTTGGAACCCCGGGGGGGACCCAGTACTTC. This translates into CSVGTPGGTQYF.